This paragraph covers one T cell receptor beta chain sequence. What it binds is not known. Researchers prepared the TCRbeta library using unique molecular identifiers, the study reports. TCRdb re-called the PCR reads through MiXCR, storing one row per CDR3 protein. The table lists hundreds of thousands of distinct CDR3 sequences, around 13% of them singletons, with around 0.76% in the top ten. This entry is derived from a study of T-cell reconstitution after alpha-beta-depleted transplantation in children. Study-level findings and limits: Surviving recipient T cells and thymic progenitors produced the high day-60 TCRbeta diversity seen in some patients. Expanded clones from the graft, numbering several hundred, reportedly supplied alpha-beta T cells about two months after transplant. Newly made T cells mostly supplied T-cell counts and diversity one year after transplant.

Sequencing used PBMCs, obtained before TCRalphabeta/CD19-depleted stem cell transplant. This TCR came from a girl aged 2-10 years with congenital amegakaryocytic thrombocytopenia, due to receive a stem cell transplant.

CDR3 coding DNA: TGTGCCTGGAGTCAGGGATCCAATGAGCAGTTCTTC. This encodes CAWSQGSNEQFF. V gene TRBV30 combines with J gene TRBJ2-1; D is perhaps TRBD1 (5 bases). There are 12 residues in the CDR3. Trimming took off 2 bases at V and 6 bases at J, with 8 bases between the two ends. The germline V gene has CDR1 GTSNPN and CDR2 SVGIG (reference sequence).